This TCR beta chain emerged from a study of cytotoxic CD8 clonotypes in ibrutinib-treated CLL. TCRdb's copy holds only in-frame clones and misses some; the assay was immunoSEQ multiplex PCR. The sample shows 110,000 to 150,000 clones, 70% to 80% of them seen only once. The germline gives CDR1 LGHNA, CDR2 YNFKEQ. This CDR3 has 17 amino acids. V was pared by 3 bases and J by 0 bases, with 15 bases between. Study-wide points: Baseline clonality, higher than in age-matched healthy donors, tracked circulating CD8+ T-cell counts. Public clonotypes showed up rarely, and on treatment they shrank or held steady.

A word on this clone: What it recognizes is unknown.

This clonotype was sampled from a human donor with chronic lymphocytic leukemia. The starting material was PBMCs, obtained after 12 months of ibrutinib treatment. V is TRBV4-2 and J is TRBJ2-1; a possible D gene is TRBD2 (6 bases). CDR3 protein: CASSQQGLLSSYNEQFF. The DNA for the CDR3 is TGTGCCAGCAGCCAGCAAGGACTACTAAGCTCCTACAATGAGCAGTTCTTC.